Each of the 6 T cell receptor beta chains below was sequenced from the same sample in a study of OX40 agonist ivuxolimab in advanced cancers. Clones were sequenced by immunoSEQ multiplex PCR, and TCRdb holds only the in-frame ones, with some missing. Of tens of thousands of clones listed, more than 75% were seen once; the top ten hold 8.2%. Sequencing was performed on CD4+ or CD8+ T cells sorted from blood, taken in a trial of the OX40 agonist ivuxolimab. Source of these receptors: an adult with an advanced solid tumor such as melanoma, head and neck, liver or kidney cancer.

This clone was seen more than once but under ten times. This CDR3 reads CASSFGGQGMNTEAFF. The CDR3 bases are TGTGCCAGCAGTTTTGGGGGACAGGGAATGAACACTGAAGCTTTCTTT. The chain joins TRBV28 to TRBJ1-1; 9 nucleotides align to TRBD1. The germline V gene has CDR1 MDHEN and CDR2 SYDVKM. V lost 3 bases and J lost 0; bases outside the gene matches: 5. The CDR3 runs to 16 residues.

The chain has TRBV29-1 and TRBJ1-2; 7 bases line up with TRBD1. This CDR3 has 12 amino acids. Germline lookup yields CDR1 SQVTM and CDR2 ANQGSEA. V lost 4 bases to trimming and J lost 4 bases; unmatched junction nucleotides: 3. The CDR3 DNA reads as TGCAGCGTTGGAGGGGGCTCCTATGGCTACACCTTC. Its translation: CSVGGGSYGYTF.

The chain combines TRBV9 with TRBJ2-3; D perhaps matches TRBD2 (6 bases). From germline, CDR1 is SGDLS and CDR2 YYNGEE. The V end lost 6 bases, the J end lost 0 bases, and 14 bases lay between the germline ends. This CDR3 has 15 amino acids. The DNA of the CDR3 is TGTGCCAGCAATCTTTACGGGACTAGCACAGATACGCAGTATTTT. Amino acids: CASNLYGTSTDTQYF.

This chain connects TRBV6-1 to TRBJ1-2; tentative D call: TRBD1 (6 bases). V dropped 2 bases and J dropped 8 bases, with 15 bases sitting between them. Germline-derived CDR1 and CDR2 are MNHNS and SASEGT. The CDR3 length is 14 residues. The CDR3 DNA sequence: TGTGCCAGCAGTGAATTCTCGGGGGCTCGAGGCTACACCTTC. Protein: CASSEFSGARGYTF.

The V gene is TRBV2, the J gene TRBJ1-2, with TRBD1 matching 7 bases. Trimming took 6 bases from V and 1 from J; bases not matched to a gene: 14. The CDR3 runs to 17 residues. Germline V gene lookup returns CDR1 SNHLY and CDR2 FYNNEI. CDR3 bases: TGTGCCAGCAGCGATTATTCCTGGGACAGTCTTAACTATGGCTACACCTTC. It is translated as CASSDYSWDSLNYGYTF.

The V and J genes are TRBV2 and TRBJ1-1; D ambiguous. Germline V gene data show CDR1 as SNHLY and CDR2 as FYNNEI. The CDR3 spans 12 residues. The V and J ends lost 0 bases and 7 bases respectively, with 6 bases between them. The CDR3 nucleotides read TGTGCCAGCAGTGAAGCTTATGGTGAAGCTTTCTTT. Its protein product is CASSEAYGEAFF.